This T cell receptor beta chain is from a study of blood T cell repertoires in COVID-19. Study overall: Acute-phase and convalescent COVID-19 samples originated in the United States, Italy and Spain. PBMCs, B-cell-depleted T cells, or T cells provided the cDNA or gDNA that made up the material.

This CDR3 is 18 amino acids long. Trimming cost V 5 bases and J 5 bases; bases outside gene matches: 16. The germline V gene has CDR1 SEHNR and CDR2 FQNEAQ (reference sequence). Original analysis: Amplified reference gene primers provided the basis for estimating nucleated cell counts. Here immunoSEQ multiplex PCR was the method, and the copy in TCRdb shows in-frame clones only, minus some. The V and J calls and clone size come from that table; D and trimming were worked out from the DNA. The data contain about 90,000 clones, approximately 92% of them singletons. The TCR sequence derives from a woman aged 60-75 years with active COVID-19. The chain has TRBV7-9 and TRBJ2-5, with 11 bases matching TRBD2. The source material was peripheral blood. Written as DNA, the CDR3 is TGTGCCAGCAGCCTCAATCGACTAGCGGGGCCGAGGGGGGAGACCCAGTACTTC. Translation gives CASSLNRLAGPRGETQYF.